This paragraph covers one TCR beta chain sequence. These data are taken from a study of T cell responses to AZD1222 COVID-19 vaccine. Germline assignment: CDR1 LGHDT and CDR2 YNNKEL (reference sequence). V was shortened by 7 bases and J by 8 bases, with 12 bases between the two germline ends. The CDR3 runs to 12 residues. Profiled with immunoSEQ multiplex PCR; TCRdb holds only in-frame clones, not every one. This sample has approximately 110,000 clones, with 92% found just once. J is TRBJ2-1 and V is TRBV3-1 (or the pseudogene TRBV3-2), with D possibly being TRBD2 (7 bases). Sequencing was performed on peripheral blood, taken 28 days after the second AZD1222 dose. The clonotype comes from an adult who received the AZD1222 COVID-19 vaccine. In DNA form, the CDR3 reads TGTGCCAGCAACCACGGGGGGCATGAGCAGTTCTTC. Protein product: CASNHGGHEQFF.